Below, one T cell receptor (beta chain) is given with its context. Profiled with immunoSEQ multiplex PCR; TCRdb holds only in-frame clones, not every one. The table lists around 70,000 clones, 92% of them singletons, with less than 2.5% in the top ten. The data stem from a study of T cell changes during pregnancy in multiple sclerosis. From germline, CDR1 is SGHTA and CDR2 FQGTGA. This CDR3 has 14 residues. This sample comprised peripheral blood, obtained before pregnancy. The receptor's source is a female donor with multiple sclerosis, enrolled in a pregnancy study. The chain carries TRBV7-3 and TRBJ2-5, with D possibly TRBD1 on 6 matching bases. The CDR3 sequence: CADTRQDYQETQYF. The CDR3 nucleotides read TGTGCAGACACTCGACAGGACTACCAAGAGACCCAGTACTTC.